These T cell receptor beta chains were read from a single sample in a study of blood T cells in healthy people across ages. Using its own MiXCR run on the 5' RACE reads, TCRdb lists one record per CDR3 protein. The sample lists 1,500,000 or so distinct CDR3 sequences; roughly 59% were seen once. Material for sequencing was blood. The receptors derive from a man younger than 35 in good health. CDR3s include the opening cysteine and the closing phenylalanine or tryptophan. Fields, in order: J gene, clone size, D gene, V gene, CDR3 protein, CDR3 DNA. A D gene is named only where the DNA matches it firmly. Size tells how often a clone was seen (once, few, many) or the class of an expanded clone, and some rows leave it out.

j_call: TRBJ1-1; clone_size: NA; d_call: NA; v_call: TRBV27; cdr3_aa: CASSSRPGGNTEAFF; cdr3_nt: TGTGCCAGCAGTTCCCGACCTGGGGGGAACACTGAAGCTTTCTTT
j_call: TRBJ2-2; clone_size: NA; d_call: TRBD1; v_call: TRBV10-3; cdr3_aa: CAIGGQGAFGELFF; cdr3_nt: TGTGCCATCGGGGGACAGGGGGCCTTCGGGGAGCTGTTTTTT
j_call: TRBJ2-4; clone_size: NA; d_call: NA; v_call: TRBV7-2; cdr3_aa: CASSSRLANIQYF; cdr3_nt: TGTGCCAGCAGCTCCCGACTGGCAAACATTCAGTACTTC
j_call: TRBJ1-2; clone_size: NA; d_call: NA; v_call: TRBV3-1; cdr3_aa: CASSQRQLSYGYTF; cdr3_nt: TGTGCCAGCAGCCAACGACAGTTGTCATATGGCTACACCTTC
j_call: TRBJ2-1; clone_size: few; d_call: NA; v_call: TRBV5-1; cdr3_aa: CASSQIGGTSYNEQFF; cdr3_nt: TGCGCCAGCAGCCAGATAGGAGGGACCTCCTACAATGAGCAGTTCTTC
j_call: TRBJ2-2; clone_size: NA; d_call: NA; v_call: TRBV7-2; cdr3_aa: CASSLVGTGSTGELFF; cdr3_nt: TGTGCCAGCAGCTTAGTTGGAACGGGCAGCACCGGGGAGCTGTTTTTT
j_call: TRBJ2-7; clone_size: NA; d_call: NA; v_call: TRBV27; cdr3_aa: CASSLSGPGAQYEQYF; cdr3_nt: TGTGCCAGCAGTTTATCGGGGCCAGGGGCCCAATACGAGCAGTACTTC
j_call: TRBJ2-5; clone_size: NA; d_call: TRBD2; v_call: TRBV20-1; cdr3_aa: CSGTSGDQETQYF; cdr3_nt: TGCAGTGGCACTAGCGGGGACCAAGAGACCCAGTACTTC
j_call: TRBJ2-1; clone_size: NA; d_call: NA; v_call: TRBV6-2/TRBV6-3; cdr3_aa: CASSYSNQGVYNEQFF; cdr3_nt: TGTGCCAGCAGTTACTCGAACCAGGGTGTCTACAATGAGCAGTTCTTC
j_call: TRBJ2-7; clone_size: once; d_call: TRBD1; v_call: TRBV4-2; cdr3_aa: CASSQRDRGGYEQYF; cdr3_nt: TGTGCCAGCAGCCAACGAGACAGGGGTGGCTACGAGCAGTACTTC
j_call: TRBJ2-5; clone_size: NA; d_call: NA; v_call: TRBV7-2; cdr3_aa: CASSLWSGTRETQYF; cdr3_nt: TGTGCCAGCAGCTTATGGTCAGGGACCCGGGAGACCCAGTACTTC
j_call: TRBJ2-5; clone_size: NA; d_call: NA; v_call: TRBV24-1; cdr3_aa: CATSDFLGETQYF; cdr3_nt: TGTGCCACCAGTGATTTTCTAGGAGAGACCCAGTACTTC
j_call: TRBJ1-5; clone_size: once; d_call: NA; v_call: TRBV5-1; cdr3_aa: CASSIEPGRQPQHF; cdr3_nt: TGCGCCAGCAGCATTGAGCCGGGAAGACAGCCCCAGCATTTT
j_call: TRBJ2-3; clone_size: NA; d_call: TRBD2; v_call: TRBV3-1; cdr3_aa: CASSQVSSGRADTQYF; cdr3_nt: TGTGCCAGCAGCCAAGTATCTAGCGGGAGGGCAGATACGCAGTATTTT
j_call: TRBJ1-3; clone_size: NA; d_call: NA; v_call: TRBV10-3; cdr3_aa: CAISGGLRDKRNTIYF; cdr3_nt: TGTGCCATCAGTGGTGGGCTCCGGGACAAAAGAAACACCATATATTTT
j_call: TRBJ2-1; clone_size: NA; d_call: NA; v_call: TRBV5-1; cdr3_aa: CASSPRARTYNEQFF; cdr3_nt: TGCGCCAGCAGTCCCCGGGCTAGGACCTACAATGAGCAGTTCTTC
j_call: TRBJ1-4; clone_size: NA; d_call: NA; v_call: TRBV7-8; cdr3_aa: CASSLAGVEEKLFF; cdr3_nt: TGTGCCAGCAGCTTAGCGGGGGTAGAAGAAAAACTGTTTTTT
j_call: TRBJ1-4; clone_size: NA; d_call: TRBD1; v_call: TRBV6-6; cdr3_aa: CASSGTGGVGEKLFF; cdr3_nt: TGTGCCAGCAGTGGGACAGGGGGCGTCGGGGAAAAACTGTTTTTT
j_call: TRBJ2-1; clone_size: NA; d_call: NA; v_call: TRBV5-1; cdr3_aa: CASSVRELHNEQFF; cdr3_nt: TGCGCCAGCAGCGTGAGGGAGCTCCACAATGAGCAGTTCTTC
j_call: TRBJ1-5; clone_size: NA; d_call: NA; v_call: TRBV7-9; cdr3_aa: CASSQIQGDSNQPQHF; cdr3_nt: TGTGCCAGCAGCCAAATACAGGGAGATAGCAATCAGCCCCAGCATTTT
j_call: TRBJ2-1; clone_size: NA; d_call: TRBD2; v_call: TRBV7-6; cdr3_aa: CASSLASGMEEQFF; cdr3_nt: TGTGCCAGCAGCTTAGCTAGCGGGATGGAGGAGCAGTTCTTC
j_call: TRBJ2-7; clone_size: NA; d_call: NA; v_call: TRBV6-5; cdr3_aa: CASGHEGVSYEQYF; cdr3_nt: TGTGCCAGCGGACATGAAGGGGTCTCCTACGAGCAGTACTTC
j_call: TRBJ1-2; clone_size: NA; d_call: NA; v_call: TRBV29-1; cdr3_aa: CSVAGAERGYTF; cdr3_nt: TGCAGCGTTGCCGGGGCAGAGCGTGGCTACACCTTC
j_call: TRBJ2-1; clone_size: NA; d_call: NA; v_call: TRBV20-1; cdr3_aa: CSAMGTQIYNEQFF; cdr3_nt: TGCAGTGCAATGGGGACTCAGATATACAATGAGCAGTTCTTC
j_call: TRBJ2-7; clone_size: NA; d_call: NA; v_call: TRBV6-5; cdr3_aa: CASRQDSDYEQYF; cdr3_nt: TGTGCCAGCAGACAAGACTCAGACTACGAGCAGTACTTC
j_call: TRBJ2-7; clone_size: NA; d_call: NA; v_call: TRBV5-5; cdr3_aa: CASSSRYDEQYF; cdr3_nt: TGTGCCAGCAGCTCCAGGTATGACGAGCAGTACTTC
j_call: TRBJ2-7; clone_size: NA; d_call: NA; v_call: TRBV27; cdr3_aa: CAGTRVGESEQYF; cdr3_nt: TGTGCCGGCACCCGGGTGGGGGAGTCCGAGCAGTACTTC
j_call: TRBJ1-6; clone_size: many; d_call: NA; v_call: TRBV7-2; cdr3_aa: CASSLGGKNSPLHF; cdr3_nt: TGTGCCAGCAGCTTAGGAGGGAAAAATTCACCCCTCCACTTT
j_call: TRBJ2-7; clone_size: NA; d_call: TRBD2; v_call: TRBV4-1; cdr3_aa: CASSLAGGGAEQYF; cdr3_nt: TGCGCCAGCAGCCTGGCGGGGGGCGGTGCCGAGCAGTACTTC
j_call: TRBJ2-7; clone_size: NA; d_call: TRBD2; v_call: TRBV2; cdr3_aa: CASGSRTSGRGEQYF; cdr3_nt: TGTGCCAGCGGTTCTAGGACTAGCGGAAGAGGCGAGCAGTACTTC
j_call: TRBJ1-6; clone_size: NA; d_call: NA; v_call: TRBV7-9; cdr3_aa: CASSLGSLNSPLHF; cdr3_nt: TGTGCCAGCAGCCTGGGGTCCCTTAATTCACCCCTCCACTTT
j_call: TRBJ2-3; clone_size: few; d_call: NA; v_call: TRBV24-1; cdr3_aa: CATSDFTANRDTQYF; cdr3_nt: TGTGCCACCAGTGATTTTACAGCTAACCGGGATACGCAGTATTTT
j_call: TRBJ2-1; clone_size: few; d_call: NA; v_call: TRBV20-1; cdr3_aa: CSASPPSARTYNEQFF; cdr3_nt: TGCAGTGCTAGCCCCCCGAGCGCAAGGACGTACAATGAGCAGTTCTTC
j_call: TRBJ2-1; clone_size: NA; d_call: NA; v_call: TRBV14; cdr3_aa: CASSLWRGENEQFF; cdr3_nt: TGTGCCAGCAGCCTGTGGCGGGGCGAGAATGAGCAGTTCTTC
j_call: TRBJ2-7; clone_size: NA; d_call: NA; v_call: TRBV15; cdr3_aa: CATSERQDLYEQYF; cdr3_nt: TGTGCCACCAGCGAAAGACAGGACCTCTACGAGCAGTACTTC
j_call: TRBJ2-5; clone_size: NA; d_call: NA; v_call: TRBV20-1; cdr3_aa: CSAVLDYHQETQYF; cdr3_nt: TGCAGTGCCGTCCTAGACTATCACCAAGAGACCCAGTACTTC
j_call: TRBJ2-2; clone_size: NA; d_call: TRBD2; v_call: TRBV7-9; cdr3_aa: CASSSRLAGVSGELFF; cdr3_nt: TGTGCCAGCAGCTCAAGACTAGCGGGAGTGTCGGGGGAGCTGTTTTTT